This is a list of T cell receptor beta chains from one sample in a study of blood T cell repertoires in COVID-19. Clones were sequenced by immunoSEQ multiplex PCR, and TCRdb holds only the in-frame ones, with some missing. The sample contains under 250,000 clones, roughly 83% of which appear only once. Sequencing was done on a sample of peripheral blood. The source is a woman in her thirties or forties with COVID-19, enrolled during active disease. Each CDR3 is given with its conserved first and last residue. Rows may omit the clone size; those that give it use once, few, many or a size class.

>-|TRBJ1-4|TRBV7-2
CASSLGVNEKLFF
>-|TRBJ1-1|TRBV6-6
CASSLTSGTGGRTEAFF
>-|TRBJ2-1|TRBV6-6
CASSYYRVADNEQFF
>-|TRBJ2-4|TRBV23-1
CAGWARRYIQYF
>-|TRBJ2-1|TRBV3-1/TRBV3-2
CASNAGSGDEQFF
>-|TRBJ2-3|TRBV7-2
CASSLAGSGPVTDTQYF
>-|TRBJ1-1|TRBV4-2
CASSQEQVFGGTEAFF
>-|TRBJ1-5|TRBV30
CAWSYFTGAGQPQHF
>-|TRBJ2-2|TRBV5-1
CASSTDRVSGELFF
>-|TRBJ1-1|TRBV18
CASSIEQGRNTEAFF
>-|TRBJ2-6|TRBV18
CASSVQGTLTSGANVLTF
>-|TRBJ2-7|TRBV27
CASSWRQTYEQYF
>-|TRBJ1-1|TRBV7-2
CASSFLTGGGSAFF
>once|TRBJ2-7|TRBV11-2
CASREWGERGTYEQYF
>-|TRBJ2-1|TRBV19
CASSIGGSFLEQFF
>-|TRBJ2-1|TRBV2
CASSADRAEQFF
>once|TRBJ2-1|TRBV6-4
CASSLQGHEQFF
>-|TRBJ2-5|TRBV5-1
CASTPGLAEETQYF
>few|TRBJ1-5|TRBV30
CAWSDSGSRPQHF
>-|TRBJ1-2|TRBV4-1
CASSQSLTDRLNYGYTF
>-|TRBJ2-3|TRBV6-6
CASRWRGSTDTQYF
>-|TRBJ1-3|TRBV5-1
CASSLLPGGEGNTIYF
>once|TRBJ2-1|TRBV2
CASSPRGPEQFF
>-|TRBJ2-2|TRBV6-5
CASSPPYTGELFF
>-|TRBJ2-7|TRBV4-1
CASSHQLAGLYEQYF
>-|TRBJ2-7|TRBV5-4
CASSFTPGPYEQYF
>-|TRBJ1-1|TRBV5-1
CASSLEQGKLNTEAFF
>-|TRBJ2-7|TRBV27
CASSLSGTGGYYEQYF
>-|TRBJ2-5|TRBV18
CASSPRTGQETQYF
>-|TRBJ2-2|TRBV2
CAGRTGRNTGELFF
>-|TRBJ1-4|TRBV6-6
CASSTPGAEKKLFF
>few|TRBJ2-7|TRBV7-8
CASSLVVSGGEQYF
>-|TRBJ2-1|TRBV7-2
CASSLEGVNEQFF
>few|TRBJ1-1|TRBV29-1
CSVEGDSQAFF
>-|TRBJ2-2|TRBV25-1
CASSETGSYGGELFF
>-|TRBJ2-2|TRBV7-7
CASSLDRAGELFF
>-|TRBJ1-1|TRBV6-2/TRBV6-3
CASSLAGGNTEAFF
>-|TRBJ2-7|TRBV2
CASTLQGTYEQYF
>-|TRBJ1-2|TRBV18
CASSLQESSHEGYTF
>-|TRBJ2-7|TRBV19
CASSDGDYPSEQYF
>-|TRBJ1-4|TRBV7-2
CASSLSSTNEKLFF
>-|TRBJ1-4|TRBV9
CASSATGYNEKLFF
>-|TRBJ2-7|TRBV10-3
CAISPTVYEQYF
>-|TRBJ2-7|TRBV9
CASSITGFSYEQYF
>once|TRBJ2-5|TRBV11-2
CASSLDGWTPRSTQETQYF
>-|TRBJ2-5|TRBV19
CASSETQQETQYF
>-|TRBJ2-1|TRBV11-3
CASSSPDLERGNNEQFF
>-|TRBJ1-1|TRBV7-2
CASSLVGAREGYTEAFF
>-|TRBJ2-3|TRBV27
CASSLQGADTQYF
>-|TRBJ1-5|TRBV7-2
CASTLGGTSNQPQHF
>-|TRBJ1-1|TRBV21-1
CASSIRRQGFMECSTFNTEAFF
>-|TRBJ2-7|TRBV7-2
CASSFSGGGAREQYF